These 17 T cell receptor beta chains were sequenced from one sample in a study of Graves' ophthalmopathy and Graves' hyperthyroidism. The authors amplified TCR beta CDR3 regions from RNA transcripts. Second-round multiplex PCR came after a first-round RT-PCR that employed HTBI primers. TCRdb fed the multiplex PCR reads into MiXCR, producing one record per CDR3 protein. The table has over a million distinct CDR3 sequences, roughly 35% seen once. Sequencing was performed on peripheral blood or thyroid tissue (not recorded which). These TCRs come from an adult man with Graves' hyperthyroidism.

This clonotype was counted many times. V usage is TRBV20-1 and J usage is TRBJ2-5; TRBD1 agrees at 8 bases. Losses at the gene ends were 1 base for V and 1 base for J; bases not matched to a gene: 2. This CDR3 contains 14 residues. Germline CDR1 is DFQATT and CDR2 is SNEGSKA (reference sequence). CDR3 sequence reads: CSARADRGQETQYF. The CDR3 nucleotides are TGCAGTGCTAGAGCCGACAGGGGCCAAGAGACCCAGTACTTC.

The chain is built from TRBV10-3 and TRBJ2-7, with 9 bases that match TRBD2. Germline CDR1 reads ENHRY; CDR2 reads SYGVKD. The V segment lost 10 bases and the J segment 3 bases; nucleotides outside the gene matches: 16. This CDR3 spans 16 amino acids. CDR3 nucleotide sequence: TGTGCCAGCAGCCCGGGCCGCGTAGCGGGAGACTACGAGCAGTACTTC. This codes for CASSPGRVAGDYEQYF.

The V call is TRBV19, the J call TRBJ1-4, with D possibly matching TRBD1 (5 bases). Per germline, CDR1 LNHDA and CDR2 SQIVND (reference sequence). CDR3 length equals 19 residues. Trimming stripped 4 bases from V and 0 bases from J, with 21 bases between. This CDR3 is CASSTVTFGQTATNEKLFF. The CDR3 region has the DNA TGTGCCAGTAGTACAGTGACGTTCGGGCAGACAGCAACTAATGAAAAACTGTTTTTT.

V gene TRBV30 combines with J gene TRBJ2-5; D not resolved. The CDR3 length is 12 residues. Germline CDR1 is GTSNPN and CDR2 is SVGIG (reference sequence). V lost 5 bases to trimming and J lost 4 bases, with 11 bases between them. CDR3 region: CAWQGWGETQYF. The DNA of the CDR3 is TGTGCCTGGCAAGGATGGGGAGAGACCCAGTACTTC.

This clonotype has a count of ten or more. CDR3 nucleotides: TGCAGTGCGGGTCCAGGGGGCGAGCAGTACTTC. Translating gives CSAGPGGEQYF. The chain couples TRBV29-1 to TRBJ2-7; 7 bases are shared with TRBD1. CDR1 is SQVTM, CDR2 ANQGSEA, per germline. The CDR3 contains 11 residues.

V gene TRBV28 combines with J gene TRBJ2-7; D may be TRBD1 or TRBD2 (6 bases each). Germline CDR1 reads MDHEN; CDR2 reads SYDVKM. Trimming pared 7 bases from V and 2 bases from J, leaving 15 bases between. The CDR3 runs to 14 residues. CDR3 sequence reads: CASTNGGTTYEQYF. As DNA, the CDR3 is TGTGCCAGCACCAACGGGGGCACGACCTACGAGCAGTACTTC.

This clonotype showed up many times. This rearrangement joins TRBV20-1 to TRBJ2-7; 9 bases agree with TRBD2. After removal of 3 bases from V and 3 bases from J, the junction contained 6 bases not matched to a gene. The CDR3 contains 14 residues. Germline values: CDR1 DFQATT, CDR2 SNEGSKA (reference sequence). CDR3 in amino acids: CSARGSGRGYEQYF. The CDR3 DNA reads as TGCAGTGCTAGGGGTAGCGGGAGAGGCTACGAGCAGTACTTC.

CDR3 loop: CASSIETGGIREAFF. The CDR3 bases are TGTGCCAGTAGTATAGAAACGGGGGGGATACGAGAAGCTTTCTTT. This chain connects TRBV19 to TRBJ1-1; the D gene is possibly TRBD1 (5 bases). CDR3 size: 15 residues. Germline V CDR1 and CDR2: LNHDA, SQIVND (reference sequence). Deletions cut 0 bases from V and 8 bases from J, with 16 bases between.

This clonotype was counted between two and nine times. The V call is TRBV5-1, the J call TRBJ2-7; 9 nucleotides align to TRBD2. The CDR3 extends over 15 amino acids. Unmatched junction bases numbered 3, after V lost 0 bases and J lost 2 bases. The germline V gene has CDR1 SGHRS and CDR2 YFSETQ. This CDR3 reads CASSLASGETYEQYF. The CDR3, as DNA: TGCGCCAGCAGCTTGGCTAGCGGGGAAACCTACGAGCAGTACTTC.

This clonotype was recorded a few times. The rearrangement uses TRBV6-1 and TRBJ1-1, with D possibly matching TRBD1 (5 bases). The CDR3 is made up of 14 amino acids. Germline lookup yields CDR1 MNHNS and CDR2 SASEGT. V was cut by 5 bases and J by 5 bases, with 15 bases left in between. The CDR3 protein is CASSKSGPPTEAFF. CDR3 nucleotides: TGTGCCAGCAGTAAATCAGGGCCTCCAACTGAAGCTTTCTTT.

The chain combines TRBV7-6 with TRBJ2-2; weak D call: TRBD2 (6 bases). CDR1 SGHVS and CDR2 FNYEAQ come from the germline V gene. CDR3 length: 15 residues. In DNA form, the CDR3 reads TGTGCTACAACTCCTAGCGCACGAAATACCGGGGAGCTGTTTTTT. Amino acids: CATTPSARNTGELFF.

The CDR3 loop is CTSSSGRRNTEAFF. The DNA of the CDR3 is TGTACCAGCAGTTCGGGCAGGAGGAACACTGAAGCTTTCTTT. The rearrangement joins TRBV7-2 to TRBJ1-1; no reliable D call. CDR1 and CDR2 (germline): SGHTA, FQGNSA. V was cut by 6 bases and J by 1 base, with 12 bases left in between. This CDR3 spans 14 amino acids.

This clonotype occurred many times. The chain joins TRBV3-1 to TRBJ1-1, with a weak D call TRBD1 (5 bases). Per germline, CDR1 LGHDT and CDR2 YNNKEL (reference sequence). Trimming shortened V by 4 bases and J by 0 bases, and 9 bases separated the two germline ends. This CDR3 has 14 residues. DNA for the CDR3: TGTGCCAGCAGCCCCCGGGACTTGAACACTGAAGCTTTCTTT. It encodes CASSPRDLNTEAFF.

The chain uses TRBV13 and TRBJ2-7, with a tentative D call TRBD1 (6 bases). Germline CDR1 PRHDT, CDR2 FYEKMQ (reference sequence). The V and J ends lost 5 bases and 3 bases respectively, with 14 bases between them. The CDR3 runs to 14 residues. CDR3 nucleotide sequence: TGTGCCAGCAGCCCCCGGGACACAAACTACGAGCAGTACTTC. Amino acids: CASSPRDTNYEQYF.

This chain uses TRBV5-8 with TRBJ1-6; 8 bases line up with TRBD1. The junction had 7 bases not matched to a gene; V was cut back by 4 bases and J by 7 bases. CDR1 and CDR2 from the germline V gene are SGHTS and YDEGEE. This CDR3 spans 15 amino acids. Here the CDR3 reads CASSPQTGENSPLHF. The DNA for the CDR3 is TGTGCCAGCAGCCCTCAGACAGGGGAAAATTCACCCCTCCACTTT.

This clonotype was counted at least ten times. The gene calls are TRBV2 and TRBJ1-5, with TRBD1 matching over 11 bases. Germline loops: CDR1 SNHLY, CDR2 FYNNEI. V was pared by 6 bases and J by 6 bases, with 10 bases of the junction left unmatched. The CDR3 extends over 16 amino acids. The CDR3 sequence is CASSAPWGQGVQPQHF. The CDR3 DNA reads TGTGCCAGCAGCGCCCCCTGGGGACAGGGGGTTCAGCCCCAGCATTTT. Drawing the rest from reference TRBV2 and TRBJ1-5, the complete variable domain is EPEVTQTPSHQVTQMGQEVILRCVPISNHLYFYWYRQILGQKVEFLVSFYNNEISEKSEIFDDQFSVERPDGSNFTLKIRSTKLEDSAMYFCASSAPWGQGVQPQHFGDGTRLSIL.

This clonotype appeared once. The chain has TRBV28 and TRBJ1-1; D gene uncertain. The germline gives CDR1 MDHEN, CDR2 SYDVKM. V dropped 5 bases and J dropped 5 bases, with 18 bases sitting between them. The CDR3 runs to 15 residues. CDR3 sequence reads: CASSQGRVSGTEAFF. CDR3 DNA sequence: TGTGCCAGCAGTCAAGGAAGGGTGTCGGGTACTGAAGCTTTCTTT.